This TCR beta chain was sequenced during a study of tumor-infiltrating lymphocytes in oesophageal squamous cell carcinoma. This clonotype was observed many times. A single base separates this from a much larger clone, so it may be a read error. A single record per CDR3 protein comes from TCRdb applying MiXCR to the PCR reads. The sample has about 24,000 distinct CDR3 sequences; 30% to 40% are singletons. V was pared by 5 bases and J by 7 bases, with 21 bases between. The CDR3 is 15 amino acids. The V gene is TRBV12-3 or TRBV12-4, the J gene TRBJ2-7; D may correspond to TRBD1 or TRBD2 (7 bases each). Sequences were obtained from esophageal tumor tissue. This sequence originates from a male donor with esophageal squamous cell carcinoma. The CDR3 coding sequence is TGTGCCAGCAGTCCCAGGGGGGGGTCCCACAATGAGCAGTACTTC. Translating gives CASSPRGGSHNEQYF.